This T cell receptor (beta chain) was captured in a study of blood T cell repertoires in COVID-19. Study background: Material from acute and convalescent COVID-19 was sourced from the United States, Italy and Spain. PBMCs, B-cell-depleted T cells, or T cells were the source of the cDNA or gDNA that made up the material.

V gave up 1 base and J gave up 4 bases, with 14 bases separating them. Germline assignment: CDR1 LGHDT and CDR2 YNNKEL (reference sequence). The CDR3 loop spans 15 amino acids. Original handling: Reference gene primer amplification gave nucleated cell count estimates. TCRdb keeps only in-frame clones here, not all; method: immunoSEQ multiplex PCR. V and J calls and clone size are those listed in that table; D and trimming were worked out from the DNA. The data hold about 120,000 clones, with approximately 83% observed a single time. This chain links TRBV3-1 (or the pseudogene TRBV3-2) with TRBJ2-7; weak D call: TRBD2 (5 bases). Material for sequencing was peripheral blood. The receptor's source is a man aged 80 or over with active or convalescent COVID-19. CDR3 DNA sequence: TGTGCCAGCAGCCAAGTCGGAAAGGGAGCTTACGAGCAGTACTTC. Its protein is CASSQVGKGAYEQYF.